Given below is one TCR beta chain in context. Its antigen specificity is not known. No much larger clone is present one base from it, and per-base qualities are unavailable. Library prep was done by the immunoSEQ multiplex PCR assay. The paper's processing steps were these. Repertoire diversity was quantified with Shannon entropy, accounting for clonal size distribution. The Gini-Simpson index (Simpson_1-D) was used to measure inequality of clonotype distribution. TCRdb took over this immuneACCESS table, retaining in-frame rearrangements with V and J assigned. Such tables are incomplete; in checked studies, under half of the missing clones stem from an unresolved V gene, and the remainder is unexplained. The V and J calls and the clone size are those of that table, but D and trimming were determined from the DNA. The sample table records some 29,000 clones; 80% to 90% of these occur just once. The ten biggest clones cover 0.6% to 0.75% of the sample.

Trimming at the junction amounts to 7 bases on V and 8 bases on J, and the germline ends lie 11 bases apart. The CDR3, cysteine through phenylalanine, is 11 amino acids long. Only CDR3 DNA is held: 33 bases, read in frame from base 1. CDR1 MNHNS and CDR2 SASEGT are derived from the germline V gene. The data are from a study of stem cell transplantation in POMP-related autoinflammatory disease (dated by TCRdb to the early 2020s). Background for the entire study: The study hypothesis was that defective thymoproteasomes impair MHC class I-dependent CD8+ T-cell differentiation and positive selection, which skews the TRB repertoire. Prior to transplant, the patients had CD4+ naive T-cell skewing, low CD8+ T-cell proportions, and decreased T-cell cytokine secretion. To find out how POMP deficiency affects T-cell receptor beta repertoire diversity and CDR3 characteristics, high-throughput TRB sequencing was used. Study-level results and caveats: PRAID patients trended toward lower TRB diversity and higher clonality across all analyzed T-cell subsets. The number of unique TRB V-J gene pairings was restricted in PRAID patients. The trend toward lower diversity and increased clonality in PRAID patients was statistically significant only for regulatory T cells.

Per the publication, the time point label means: before hematopoietic stem cell transplant. PRAID was a condition in which autoinflammation came alongside prominent immunodeficiency. Before TRB sequencing, the T-cell subsets, namely conventional T cells, CD8+ T cells, regulatory T cells, and T follicular helper cells, were sorted. The rearrangement combines TRBV6-1 with TRBJ1-1; tentative D gene TRBD1, with 5 bases matching. This sequence was found in a human donor with POMP-related autoinflammation and immune dysregulation (PRAID). This material consisted of CD4+ T cells from PBMCs, taken before stem cell transplantation. The CDR3 protein sequence reads: CASTLGGEAFF. The nucleotide sequence reads TGTGCCAGCACCCTTGGGGGAGAAGCTTTCTTT.